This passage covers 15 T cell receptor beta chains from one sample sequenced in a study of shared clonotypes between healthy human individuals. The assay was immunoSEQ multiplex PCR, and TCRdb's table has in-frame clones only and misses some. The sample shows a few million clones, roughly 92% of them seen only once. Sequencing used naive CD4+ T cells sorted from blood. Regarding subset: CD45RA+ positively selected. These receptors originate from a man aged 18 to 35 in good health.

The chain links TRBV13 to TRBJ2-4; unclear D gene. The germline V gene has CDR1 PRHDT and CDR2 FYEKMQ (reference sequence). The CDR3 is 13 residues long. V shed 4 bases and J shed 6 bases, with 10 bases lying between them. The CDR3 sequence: CASSSLRLNIQYF. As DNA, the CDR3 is TGTGCCAGCAGCTCACTAAGACTAAACATTCAGTACTTC.

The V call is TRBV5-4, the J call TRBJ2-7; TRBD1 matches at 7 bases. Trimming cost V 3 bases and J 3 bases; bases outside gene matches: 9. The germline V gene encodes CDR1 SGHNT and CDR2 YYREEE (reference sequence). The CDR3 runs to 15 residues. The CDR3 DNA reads TGTGCCAGCAGCTCGAAGACAGGGCGCGACTACGAGCAGTACTTC. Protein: CASSSKTGRDYEQYF. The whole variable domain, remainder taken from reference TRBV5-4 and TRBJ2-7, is ETGVTQSPTHLIKTRGQQVTLRCSSQSGHNTVSWYQQALGQGPQFIFQYYREEENGRGNFPPRFSGLQFPNYSSELNVNALELDDSALYLCASSSKTGRDYEQYFGPGTRLTVT.

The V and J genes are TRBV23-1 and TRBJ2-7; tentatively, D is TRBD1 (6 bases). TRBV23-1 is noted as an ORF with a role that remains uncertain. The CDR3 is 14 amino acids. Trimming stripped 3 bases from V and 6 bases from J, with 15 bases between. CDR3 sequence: CASSHPTGACEQYF. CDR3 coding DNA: TGCGCCAGCAGTCACCCGACAGGAGCGTGCGAGCAGTACTTC.

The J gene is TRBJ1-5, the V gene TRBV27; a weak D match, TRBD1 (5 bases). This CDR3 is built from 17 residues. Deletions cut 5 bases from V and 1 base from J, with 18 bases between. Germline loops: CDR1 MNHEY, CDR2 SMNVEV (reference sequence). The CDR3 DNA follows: TGTGCCAGCAGTCCTGCGAACGGGGGGGAAAGCAATCAGCCCCAGCATTTT. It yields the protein CASSPANGGESNQPQHF.

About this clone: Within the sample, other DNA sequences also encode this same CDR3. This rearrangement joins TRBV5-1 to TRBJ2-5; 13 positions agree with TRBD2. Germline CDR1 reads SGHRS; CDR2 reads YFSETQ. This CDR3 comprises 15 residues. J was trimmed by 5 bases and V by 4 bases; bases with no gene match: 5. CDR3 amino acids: CASSPLAGGPETQYF. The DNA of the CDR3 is TGCGCCAGCAGCCCACTAGCGGGGGGGCCTGAGACCCAGTACTTC.

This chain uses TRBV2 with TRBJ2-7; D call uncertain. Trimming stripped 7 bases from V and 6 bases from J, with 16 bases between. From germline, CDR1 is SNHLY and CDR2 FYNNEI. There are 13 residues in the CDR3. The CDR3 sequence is CASNFFEAVEQYF. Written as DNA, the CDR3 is TGTGCCAGCAATTTTTTTGAGGCGGTCGAGCAGTACTTC.

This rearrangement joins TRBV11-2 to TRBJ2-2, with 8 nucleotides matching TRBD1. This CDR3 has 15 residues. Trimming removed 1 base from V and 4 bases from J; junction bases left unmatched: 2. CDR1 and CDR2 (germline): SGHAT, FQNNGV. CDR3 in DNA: TGTGCCAGCAGCTTAGGTGGGACAGGCACCGGGGAGCTGTTTTTT. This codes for CASSLGGTGTGELFF.

CDR3 coding DNA: TGCAGCGTTGAAGCCCCCATCGCGGAGGCCTACAATGAGCAGTTCTTC. The encoded protein is CSVEAPIAEAYNEQFF. This sequence joins TRBV29-1 and TRBJ2-1; tentatively, D is TRBD2 (5 bases). Germline V gene data show CDR1 as SQVTM and CDR2 as ANQGSEA. The germline V and J ends were trimmed by 1 base and 2 bases, with 15 bases remaining between them. CDR3 length: 16 residues.

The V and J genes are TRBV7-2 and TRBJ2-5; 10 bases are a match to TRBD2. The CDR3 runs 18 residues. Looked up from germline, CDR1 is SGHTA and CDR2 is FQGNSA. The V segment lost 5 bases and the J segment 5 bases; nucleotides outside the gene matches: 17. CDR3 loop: CASSPYLAGALAAETQYF. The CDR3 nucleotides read TGTGCCAGCAGCCCTTACCTAGCGGGAGCGTTAGCAGCGGAGACCCAGTACTTC.

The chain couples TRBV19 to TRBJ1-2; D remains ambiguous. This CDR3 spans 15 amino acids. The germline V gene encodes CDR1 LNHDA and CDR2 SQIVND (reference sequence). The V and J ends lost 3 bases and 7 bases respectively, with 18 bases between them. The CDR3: CASSIRGTAWFGYTF. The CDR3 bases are TGTGCCAGTAGTATTCGAGGAACAGCGTGGTTTGGCTACACCTTC.

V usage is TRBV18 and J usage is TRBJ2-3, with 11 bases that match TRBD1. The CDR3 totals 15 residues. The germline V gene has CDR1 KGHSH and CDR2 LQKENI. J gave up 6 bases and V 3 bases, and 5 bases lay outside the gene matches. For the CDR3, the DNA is TGTGCCAGCTCACCCGCCGGGACAGGGGGGGATACGCAGTATTTT. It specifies CASSPAGTGGDTQYF.

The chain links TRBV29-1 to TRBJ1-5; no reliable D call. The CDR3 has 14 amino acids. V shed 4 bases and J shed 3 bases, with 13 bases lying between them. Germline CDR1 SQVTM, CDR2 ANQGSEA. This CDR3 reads CSVGSTDSNQPQHF. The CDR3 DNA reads TGCAGCGTTGGTTCGACGGACTCCAATCAGCCCCAGCATTTT.

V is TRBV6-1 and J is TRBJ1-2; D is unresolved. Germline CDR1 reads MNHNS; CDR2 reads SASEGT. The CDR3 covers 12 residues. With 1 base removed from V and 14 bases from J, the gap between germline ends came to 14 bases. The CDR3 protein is CASSEVPRPYTF. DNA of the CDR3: TGTGCCAGCAGTGAAGTGCCACGGCCCTATACCTTC.

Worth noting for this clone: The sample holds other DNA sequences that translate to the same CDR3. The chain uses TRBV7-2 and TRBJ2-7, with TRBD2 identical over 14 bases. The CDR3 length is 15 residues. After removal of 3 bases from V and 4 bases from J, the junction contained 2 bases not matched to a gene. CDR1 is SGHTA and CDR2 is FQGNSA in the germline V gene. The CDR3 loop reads CASSLGLAGVYEQYF. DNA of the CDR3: TGTGCCAGCAGCTTGGGACTAGCGGGAGTGTACGAGCAGTACTTC.

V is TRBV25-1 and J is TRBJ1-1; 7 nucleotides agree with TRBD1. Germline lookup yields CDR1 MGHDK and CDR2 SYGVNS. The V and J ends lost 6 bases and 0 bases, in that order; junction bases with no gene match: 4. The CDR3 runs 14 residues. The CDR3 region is CASRAGTVNTEAFF. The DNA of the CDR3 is TGTGCCAGCAGAGCCGGGACAGTGAACACTGAAGCTTTCTTT.